The 10 T cell receptor beta chains below all came from one sample that was sequenced in a study of OX40 agonist ivuxolimab in advanced cancers. Sequenced by immunoSEQ multiplex PCR; TCRdb stores in-frame clones only, minus some. The profile covers approximately 10,000 clones, with around 76% appearing a single time and about 26% taken by the ten largest. The material was CD4+ or CD8+ T cells sorted from blood, obtained in a trial of the OX40 agonist ivuxolimab. Receptors were obtained from an adult with an advanced solid tumor such as melanoma, head and neck, liver or kidney cancer.

Of note for this clone: Other DNA sequences in this specimen translate into the identical CDR3. The chain couples TRBV7-9 to TRBJ1-1; no clear D gene. Germline CDR1 and CDR2: SEHNR and FQNEAQ (reference sequence). This CDR3 is 12 amino acids long. V shed 2 bases and J shed 2 bases, with 3 bases lying between them. The DNA of the CDR3 is TGTGCCAGCAGCTTAATTAACACTGAAGCTTTCTTT. It is translated as CASSLINTEAFF. Filled out from reference TRBV7-9 and TRBJ1-1, the complete variable domain reads DTGVSQNPRHKITKRGQNVTFRCDPISEHNRLYWYRQTLGQGPEFLTYFQNEAQLEKSRLLSDRFSAERPKGSFSTLEIQRTEQGDSAMYLCASSLINTEAFFGQGTRLTVV.

There are a few counts of this clone. V is TRBV5-4 and J is TRBJ1-2; D not resolved. Trimming left V 1 base short and J 2 bases short, with 12 bases between. This CDR3 is built from 15 residues. Germline V gives CDR1 SGHNT, CDR2 YYREEE (reference sequence). CDR3 region: CASSLPPDQNYGYTF. The CDR3 region has the DNA TGTGCCAGCAGCTTGCCCCCAGACCAGAACTATGGCTACACCTTC.

The chain links TRBV2 to TRBJ2-6, with D possibly being TRBD1 or TRBD2 (5 bases each). The CDR3 spans 17 residues. Germline CDR1 SNHLY, CDR2 FYNNEI. V was trimmed by 4 bases and J by 0 bases, leaving 13 bases between them. CDR3 DNA sequence: TGTGCCAGCAGTGTCGGGGCCCCCAACTCTGGGGCCAACGTCCTGACTTTC. Translation: CASSVGAPNSGANVLTF.

The chain uses TRBV27 and TRBJ1-2; 8 bases match TRBD1. The trim removed 7 bases at V and 4 bases at J, leaving 5 bases unmatched. Germline CDR1 MNHEY, CDR2 SMNVEV (reference sequence). The CDR3 is 13 amino acids. CDR3 amino acids: CASTFGQGYGYTF. CDR3 sequence (DNA): TGTGCCAGCACCTTCGGACAGGGCTATGGCTACACCTTC.

The rearrangement joins TRBV29-1 to TRBJ2-1; 7 bases map to TRBD2. Trimming removed 1 base from V and 6 bases from J; junction bases left unmatched: 9. The CDR3 runs to 15 residues. Germline V CDR1 and CDR2: SQVTM, ANQGSEA. The CDR3 nucleotides read TGCAGCGTTGAAGCGGTGGGAGGGCCTCTCAATGAGCAGTTCTTC. This encodes CSVEAVGGPLNEQFF.

This chain links TRBV5-1 with TRBJ2-1, with D uncertain. Germline loops: CDR1 SGHRS, CDR2 YFSETQ. The CDR3 totals 12 residues. Between the trimmed V and J ends, which lost 5 bases and 6 bases, there was a span of 9 bases. DNA for the CDR3: TGCGCCAGCAGTCCCTCGGCCAATGAGCAGTTCTTC. It yields the protein CASSPSANEQFF.

The V gene is TRBV7-2, the J gene TRBJ1-1; D remains unclear. Germline CDR1 SGHTA, CDR2 FQGNSA. The CDR3 totals 14 residues. Trimming removed 5 bases from V and 3 bases from J, with 13 bases in between. The chain's CDR3 is CASSIRVGDTEAFF. The CDR3 DNA sequence: TGTGCCAGCAGCATTAGAGTAGGCGACACTGAAGCTTTCTTT.

This sequence joins TRBV7-9 and TRBJ1-2; 7 bases agree with TRBD1. The J segment lost 3 bases and the V segment lost 6 bases, leaving 7 bases of the junction unmatched. CDR1 SEHNR and CDR2 FQNEAQ come from the germline V gene (reference sequence). The CDR3 is made up of 14 amino acids. The CDR3 DNA reads as TGTGCCAGCAGTGAGACAGGGAACTACTATGGCTACACCTTC. Translation gives CASSETGNYYGYTF.

The chain is built from TRBV2 and TRBJ1-2; TRBD1 is a possible D gene (5 bases). This CDR3 has 12 residues. Trimming removed 7 bases at V and 8 bases at J, with 14 bases between. The germline CDR1 and CDR2 sequences are SNHLY and FYNNEI. CDR3 nucleotides: TGTGCCAGCATTGTCCGGGGGAGGGGCTACACCTTC. Its protein is CASIVRGRGYTF.

This chain uses TRBV6-6 with TRBJ2-7; the D is unclear. This CDR3 has 15 amino acids. Germline CDR1 and CDR2: MNHNY and SVGAGI (reference sequence). Trimming cost V 0 bases and J 0 bases, with 9 bases left between them. The CDR3 loop reads CASSYSPSGSYEQYF. The CDR3 DNA reads as TGTGCCAGCAGTTACTCGCCCTCGGGCTCCTACGAGCAGTACTTC.